Following are 27 T cell receptor beta chains from one sample sequenced in a study of blood T cell repertoires in COVID-19. The table came from immunoSEQ multiplex PCR; TCRdb's copy has only in-frame clones and leaves some out. The sample records approximately 100,000 clones, 85% to 95% being singletons. Sequencing input: peripheral blood. Every receptor here comes from a man in his forties or fifties with active COVID-19.

CDR3 amino acids: CASSQEASYNEQFF. The CDR3 DNA follows: TGTGCCAGCAGCCAAGAGGCATCCTACAATGAGCAGTTCTTC. The rearrangement joins TRBV3-1 (or the pseudogene TRBV3-2) to TRBJ2-1, with no clear D. The V and J ends lost 0 bases and 1 base respectively, with 4 bases between them. Germline V gives CDR1 LGHDT, CDR2 YNNKEL (reference sequence). The CDR3 is 14 amino acids.

The CDR3 DNA follows: TGTGCCAGCAGTGAACGAAACCCCGGGATTTGGCTAAGGGGGGCCAACGTCCTGACTTTC. This encodes CASSERNPGIWLRGANVLTF. V and J are TRBV2 and TRBJ2-6; weak D call: TRBD2 (5 bases). This CDR3 is built from 20 residues. Trimming took 2 bases from V and 4 from J, leaving 24 bases between them. Germline V CDR1 and CDR2: SNHLY, FYNNEI. The full variable domain, its missing parts supplied by reference TRBV2 and TRBJ2-6, is EPEVTQTPSHQVTQMGQEVILRCVPISNHLYFYWYRQILGQKVEFLVSFYNNEISEKSEIFDDQFSVERPDGSNFTLKIRSTKLEDSAMYFCASSERNPGIWLRGANVLTFGAGSRLTVL.

This sequence joins TRBV29-1 and TRBJ2-1; D perhaps matches TRBD2 (6 bases). Germline V gene lookup returns CDR1 SQVTM and CDR2 ANQGSEA. V was shortened by 7 bases and J by 5 bases, with 18 bases between the two germline ends. The CDR3 totals 14 residues. The CDR3: CSGRGLREDNEQFF. In DNA, the CDR3 is TGCAGCGGCCGAGGACTAAGGGAGGACAATGAGCAGTTCTTC.

This chain uses TRBV14 with TRBJ1-4; possibly TRBD1 for D (6 bases). V lost 1 base and J 4 bases, leaving 10 bases between the germline ends. Germline V gives CDR1 SGHDN, CDR2 FVKESK. This CDR3 has 15 residues. The CDR3 here is CASSQVRGSNEKLFF. The CDR3 DNA is TGTGCCAGCAGCCAAGTCAGGGGAAGTAATGAAAAACTGTTTTTT.

The genes are TRBV5-1 and TRBJ2-7; 7 nucleotides match TRBD2. CDR1 and CDR2 from the germline V gene are SGHRS and YFSETQ. J gave up 7 bases and V 0 bases, and 10 bases lay outside the gene matches. This CDR3 contains 15 residues. The CDR3 DNA follows: TGCGCCAGCAGCTTGGTCGCCAGCGGGGCTGGGGAGCAGTACTTC. This encodes CASSLVASGAGEQYF. Supplemented by reference TRBV5-1 and TRBJ2-7, the full variable domain reads KAGVTQTPRYLIKTRGQQVTLSCSPISGHRSVSWYQQTPGQGLQFLFEYFSETQRNKGNFPGRFSGRQFSNSRSEMNVSTLELGDSALYLCASSLVASGAGEQYFGPGTRLTVT.

V is TRBV9 and J is TRBJ1-3; D unclear. CDR3 length: 14 amino acids. V gave up 4 bases and J gave up 0 bases, with 8 bases separating them. The germline CDR1 and CDR2 sequences are SGDLS and YYNGEE. The CDR3 reads CASSPSSSGNTIYF. The CDR3 DNA is TGTGCCAGCAGCCCTAGCAGCTCTGGAAACACCATATATTTT.

This chain uses TRBV9 with TRBJ1-1, with D possibly TRBD1 on 5 matching bases. The V end lost 3 bases, the J end lost 2 bases, and 11 bases lay between the germline ends. The germline V gene encodes CDR1 SGDLS and CDR2 YYNGEE. CDR3 size: 14 residues. The CDR3 region has the DNA TGTGCCAGCAGCGAGCCCACAGGAAACACTGAAGCTTTCTTT. It translates to CASSEPTGNTEAFF.

This clone appeared once. V gene TRBV5-1 combines with J gene TRBJ2-7; tentatively, D is TRBD1 (6 bases). The CDR3 is 13 residues long. Per the germline V gene, CDR1 is SGHRS and CDR2 is YFSETQ. V shed 0 bases and J shed 9 bases, with 13 bases lying between them. The CDR3 loop reads CASSLEGQRAQYF. Written as DNA, the CDR3 is TGCGCCAGCAGCTTGGAGGGACAACGGGCGCAGTACTTC. Using reference TRBV5-1 and TRBJ2-7 for the parts outside the CDR3, the full variable domain is KAGVTQTPRYLIKTRGQQVTLSCSPISGHRSVSWYQQTPGQGLQFLFEYFSETQRNKGNFPGRFSGRQFSNSRSEMNVSTLELGDSALYLCASSLEGQRAQYFGPGTRLTVT.

V usage is TRBV19 and J usage is TRBJ2-1; tentative D call: TRBD1 (5 bases). Per germline, CDR1 LNHDA and CDR2 SQIVND (reference sequence). Trimming cost V 5 bases and J 1 base, with 9 bases left between them. This CDR3 is 14 amino acids long. CDR3 sequence reads: CASSPGFSYNEQFF. The CDR3 DNA reads TGTGCCAGTAGTCCAGGGTTTTCCTACAATGAGCAGTTCTTC.

The chain uses TRBV3-1 (or the pseudogene TRBV3-2) and TRBJ1-2; D remains unclear. Trimming removed 4 bases at V and 1 base at J, with 10 bases between. Per the germline V gene, CDR1 is LGHDT and CDR2 is YNNKEL (reference sequence). The CDR3 consists of 14 residues. The DNA of the CDR3 is TGTGCCAGCAGCCCGGGCGCGGGTAACTATGGCTACACCTTC. Its translation: CASSPGAGNYGYTF.

The chain joins TRBV6-5 to TRBJ1-2; TRBD1 agrees at 10 bases. This CDR3 comprises 14 residues. Trimming at V came to 9 bases and at J to 8 bases, leaving 12 bases not matched to a gene. The germline V gene has CDR1 MNHEY and CDR2 SVGAGI. The CDR3 is CARDKGQGFGGYTF. The CDR3 nucleotides read TGTGCCAGAGATAAGGGACAGGGGTTTGGGGGCTACACCTTC.

V is TRBV6-6 and J is TRBJ2-7, with D perhaps TRBD2 (7 bases). V dropped 4 bases and J dropped 4 bases, with 17 bases sitting between them. The CDR3 runs to 15 residues. The V gene's germline CDR1 is MNHNY and CDR2 SVGAGI (reference sequence). The CDR3 loop is CASSSPGAGVYEQYF. CDR3 nucleotide sequence: TGTGCCAGCAGTTCCCCGGGGGCGGGAGTATACGAGCAGTACTTC.

V is TRBV28 and J is TRBJ1-1, with D possibly TRBD1 on 5 matching bases. Germline V lookup: CDR1 MDHEN, CDR2 SYDVKM. This CDR3 contains 14 residues. Trimming took 4 bases from V and 0 from J, leaving 9 bases between them. Written as DNA, the CDR3 is TGTGCCAGCAGTTCGCCCAGGGTGAACACTGAAGCTTTCTTT. As protein: CASSSPRVNTEAFF.

The V and J genes are TRBV2 and TRBJ1-1; tentatively, D is TRBD1 (6 bases). Germline CDR1 SNHLY, CDR2 FYNNEI. V lost 6 bases, J lost 1 base, and 15 bases lay in between. The CDR3 consists of 15 residues. The CDR3 protein is CASSFLGGGNTEAFF. CDR3 in DNA: TGTGCCAGCAGCTTCCTAGGGGGGGGGAACACTGAAGCTTTCTTT. Full variable domain (outside the CDR3, taken from reference TRBV2 and TRBJ1-1): EPEVTQTPSHQVTQMGQEVILRCVPISNHLYFYWYRQILGQKVEFLVSFYNNEISEKSEIFDDQFSVERPDGSNFTLKIRSTKLEDSAMYFCASSFLGGGNTEAFFGQGTRLTVV.

V usage is TRBV9 and J usage is TRBJ2-1, with D maybe TRBD1 (5 bases). V was trimmed by 0 bases and J by 8 bases, leaving 15 bases between them. CDR1 is SGDLS, CDR2 YYNGEE, per germline. The CDR3 runs to 15 residues. In DNA form, the CDR3 reads TGTGCCAGCAGCGTAGACTCGGCAACAGGCGATGAGCAGTTCTTC. As protein: CASSVDSATGDEQFF.

The rearrangement links TRBV5-1 to TRBJ2-3; 7 bases are shared with TRBD1. The V gene's germline CDR1 is SGHRS and CDR2 YFSETQ. V lost 4 bases to trimming and J lost 6 bases; unmatched junction nucleotides: 8. This CDR3 is 14 amino acids long. CDR3 sequence (DNA): TGCGCCAGCAGCCTCAAAACAGGGGCGGATACGCAGTATTTT. This translates into CASSLKTGADTQYF.

The chain is built from TRBV27 and TRBJ2-3, with 13 bases fitting TRBD2. The length of the CDR3 is 15 residues. Germline V gives CDR1 MNHEY, CDR2 SMNVEV (reference sequence). J was trimmed by 6 bases and V by 4 bases; bases with no gene match: 4. This chain's CDR3 is CASSSRTSGSDTQYF. The CDR3 bases are TGTGCCAGCAGTTCCAGGACTAGCGGGAGTGATACGCAGTATTTT.

The chain links TRBV18 to TRBJ2-3; no definite D call. The CDR3 contains 15 residues. Trimming stripped 1 base from V and 2 bases from J, with 10 bases between. The germline V gene encodes CDR1 KGHSH and CDR2 LQKENI. DNA of the CDR3: TGTGCCAGCTCACCACGTCACAAGAACACAGATACGCAGTATTTT. Translating it yields CASSPRHKNTDTQYF.

This sequence joins TRBV10-3 and TRBJ1-2; 7 bases fit TRBD1. The CDR3 contains 14 residues. The germline CDR1 and CDR2 sequences are ENHRY and SYGVKD. V lost 3 bases and J lost 7; bases outside the gene matches: 8. The DNA of the CDR3 is TGTGCCATCAGTGATACACAGGGGACGTTTGGCTACACCTTC. Its protein product is CAISDTQGTFGYTF.

The chain couples TRBV28 to TRBJ1-5, with D uncertain. The V end lost 7 bases, the J end lost 9 bases, and 13 bases lay between the germline ends. Germline CDR1 MDHEN, CDR2 SYDVKM. The CDR3 is made up of 12 amino acids. In nucleotides, the CDR3 is TGTGCCAGCACCAGCCCCCGGGGGCCCCAGCATTTT. Encoded protein: CASTSPRGPQHF.

The V gene is TRBV9, the J gene TRBJ2-3; TRBD1 aligns across 7 bases. Per the germline V gene, CDR1 is SGDLS and CDR2 is YYNGEE. This CDR3 has 14 amino acids. The ends lost 4 bases at V and 3 bases at J; junction bases unmatched: 5. CDR3 nucleotides: TGTGCCAGCAGCCGCCAGGGGGTAACAGATACGCAGTATTTT. The encoded protein is CASSRQGVTDTQYF.

By sample share, this clone is large. The chain is built from TRBV6-5 and TRBJ1-1; D gene ambiguous. CDR1 and CDR2 (germline): MNHEY, SVGAGI. The CDR3 loop spans 15 amino acids. The ends were cut back, 2 bases at V and 1 base at J, with 11 bases in the middle. In DNA form, the CDR3 reads TGTGCCAGCAGTTACGGGCTGTTCTGGAACACTGAAGCTTTCTTT. Protein: CASSYGLFWNTEAFF.

The chain employs TRBV6-6 and TRBJ1-5; D is possibly TRBD1 (5 bases). Per germline, CDR1 MNHNY and CDR2 SVGAGI (reference sequence). This CDR3 is 16 amino acids long. Trimming removed 0 bases from V and 7 bases from J, with 16 bases in between. This CDR3 is CASSYSFSAGNQPQHF. The CDR3, as DNA: TGTGCCAGCAGTTACTCGTTCTCGGCAGGGAACCAGCCCCAGCATTTT.

In its sample, this clone was seen once. This chain links TRBV28 with TRBJ1-5, with D unresolved. The CDR3 is 15 amino acids. Germline CDR1 reads MDHEN; CDR2 reads SYDVKM. With 3 bases removed from V and 2 bases from J, the gap between germline ends came to 11 bases. The DNA of the CDR3 is TGTGCCAGCAGTTTCCGGACTAGGGGCAATCAGCCCCAGCATTTT. Translation gives CASSFRTRGNQPQHF.

This sequence joins TRBV5-5 and TRBJ1-1; 9 nucleotides agree with TRBD1. Per germline, CDR1 SGHKS and CDR2 YYEKEE (reference sequence). The trim removed 4 bases at V and 1 base at J, leaving 2 bases unmatched. CDR3 size: 14 residues. Written as DNA, the CDR3 is TGTGCCAGCAGCGTACAGGGGGCGAACACTGAAGCTTTCTTT. This translates into CASSVQGANTEAFF.

The rearrangement uses TRBV18 and TRBJ2-1; 7 nucleotides match TRBD1. The germline gives CDR1 KGHSH, CDR2 LQKENI. The CDR3 contains 15 residues. Germline trimming cut 3 bases from V and 4 bases from J; bases unmatched to any gene: 6. The CDR3 DNA reads TGTGCCAGCTCACCGACAGGGAACGGGTACAATGAGCAGTTCTTC. Amino acids: CASSPTGNGYNEQFF.

The rearrangement links TRBV5-8 to TRBJ1-2; 7 positions agree with TRBD1. Trimming cost V 2 bases and J 7 bases; bases outside gene matches: 5. The CDR3 length is 13 residues. Per germline, CDR1 SGHTS and CDR2 YDEGEE. The CDR3 spells CASSFGQAGGYTF. The CDR3 DNA reads TGTGCCAGCAGCTTCGGACAGGCGGGTGGCTACACCTTC.